This is a list of T cell receptor beta chains from one sample in a study of T-cell reconstitution after alpha-beta-depleted transplantation in children. TCRdb passed the PCR reads through MiXCR, listing each CDR3 protein once. The profile shows a few hundred thousand distinct CDR3 sequences, roughly 22% of them singletons. The material was PBMCs from the stem cell graft donor, obtained from the stem cell graft. Receptors were obtained from a human donor who donated a stem cell graft to a child with acute myeloid leukemia. Each CDR3 is given with its conserved first and last residue. A D gene is named only where the DNA matches it firmly. Not all rows give a size; the values are once, few, many and, for expanded clones, a class.

len: 15; abundance: .; d_gene: .; v_gene: TRBV12-3/TRBV12-4; j_gene: TRBJ2-2; CDR3aa: CATKPDGDLGGELFF; CDR3nt: TGTGCCACCAAGCCGGACGGGGATCTGGGCGGGGAGCTGTTTTTT
len: 19; abundance: .; d_gene: .; v_gene: TRBV9; j_gene: TRBJ2-6; CDR3aa: CASSAIDSFWTSGANVLTF; CDR3nt: TGTGCCAGCAGCGCAATAGACAGTTTTTGGACCTCTGGGGCCAACGTCCTGACTTTC
len: 17; abundance: few; d_gene: TRBD2; v_gene: TRBV28; j_gene: TRBJ2-3; CDR3aa: CASSFRLAGEGADTQYF; CDR3nt: TGTGCCAGCAGTTTCAGACTAGCGGGAGAGGGGGCAGATACGCAGTATTTT
len: 14; abundance: few; d_gene: .; v_gene: TRBV5-5; j_gene: TRBJ2-5; CDR3aa: CASSLAGTGETQYF; CDR3nt: TGTGCCAGCAGCTTGGCCGGGACGGGAGAGACCCAGTACTTC
len: 17; abundance: .; d_gene: .; v_gene: TRBV27; j_gene: TRBJ2-2; CDR3aa: CASSSFRVSRVTGELFF; CDR3nt: TGTGCCAGCAGCTCTTTTAGGGTGTCTCGGGTCACCGGGGAGCTGTTTTTT
len: 15; abundance: .; d_gene: .; v_gene: TRBV28; j_gene: TRBJ2-2; CDR3aa: CASSPGREYTGELFF; CDR3nt: TGTGCCAGCAGTCCCGGACGGGAATACACCGGGGAGCTGTTTTTT
len: 14; abundance: few; d_gene: .; v_gene: TRBV10-3; j_gene: TRBJ1-4; CDR3aa: CAISEGTQGGKLFF; CDR3nt: TGTGCCATCAGTGAAGGTACCCAGGGAGGAAAACTGTTTTTT
len: 14; abundance: many; d_gene: .; v_gene: TRBV29-1; j_gene: TRBJ1-5; CDR3aa: CSVGIGTKDQPQHF; CDR3nt: TGCAGCGTGGGCATCGGAACGAAAGATCAGCCCCAGCATTTT
len: 12; abundance: many; d_gene: TRBD1; v_gene: TRBV29-1; j_gene: TRBJ2-7; CDR3aa: CSACATGAEQYF; CDR3nt: TGCAGCGCTTGCGCTACAGGGGCCGAGCAGTACTTC
len: 16; abundance: .; d_gene: TRBD2; v_gene: TRBV4-2; j_gene: TRBJ2-5; CDR3aa: CACSQGQAGGRETQYF; CDR3nt: TGTGCCTGCAGCCAAGGCCAAGCGGGAGGTAGAGAGACCCAGTACTTC
len: 11; abundance: many; d_gene: .; v_gene: TRBV20-1; j_gene: TRBJ2-7; CDR3aa: CSASDNSEQYF; CDR3nt: TGCAGTGCTAGTGACAACTCCGAGCAGTACTTC
len: 17; abundance: few; d_gene: .; v_gene: TRBV6-5; j_gene: TRBJ2-1; CDR3aa: CASSYSSRTGAGGEQFF; CDR3nt: TGTGCCAGCAGTTACAGCTCAAGGACAGGTGCCGGGGGTGAGCAGTTCTTC
len: 12; abundance: few; d_gene: .; v_gene: TRBV6-2/TRBV6-3; j_gene: TRBJ2-7; CDR3aa: CASSPNIGEQYF; CDR3nt: TGTGCCAGCAGTCCAAACATCGGGGAGCAGTACTTC
len: 15; abundance: .; d_gene: .; v_gene: TRBV5-1; j_gene: TRBJ2-2; CDR3aa: CASSLRRADTGELFF; CDR3nt: TGCGCCAGCAGTCTTAGGAGGGCGGACACCGGGGAGCTGTTTTTT
len: 18; abundance: .; d_gene: TRBD2; v_gene: TRBV6-1; j_gene: TRBJ2-3; CDR3aa: CASRSGGLAGGRADTQYF; CDR3nt: TGTGCCAGCAGATCAGGGGGACTAGCGGGAGGCAGGGCAGATACGCAGTATTTT
len: 14; abundance: few; d_gene: .; v_gene: TRBV5-1; j_gene: TRBJ2-4; CDR3aa: CASSYKGDGNIQYF; CDR3nt: TGCGCCAGCAGCTATAAAGGGGATGGAAACATTCAGTACTTC
len: 17; abundance: .; d_gene: .; v_gene: TRBV7-8; j_gene: TRBJ2-1; CDR3aa: CASSLGVITSSYNEQFF; CDR3nt: TGTGCCAGCAGCTTAGGAGTCATCACGAGCTCCTACAATGAGCAGTTCTTC
len: 11; abundance: many; d_gene: .; v_gene: TRBV12-5; j_gene: TRBJ1-2; CDR3aa: CASGLVDGYTF; CDR3nt: TGTGCTAGTGGTTTGGTAGATGGCTACACCTTC
len: 15; abundance: .; d_gene: TRBD2; v_gene: TRBV14; j_gene: TRBJ2-7; CDR3aa: CASSRGGDLSYEQYF; CDR3nt: TGTGCCAGCAGCCGTGGGGGGGACCTTTCCTACGAGCAGTACTTC
len: 14; abundance: few; d_gene: .; v_gene: TRBV12-3/TRBV12-4; j_gene: TRBJ1-5; CDR3aa: CASSGALGNQPQHF; CDR3nt: TGTGCCAGCAGCGGGGCGCTGGGCAATCAGCCCCAGCATTTT
len: 15; abundance: many; d_gene: .; v_gene: TRBV28; j_gene: TRBJ2-2; CDR3aa: CASSSGLANTGELFF; CDR3nt: TGCGCCAGCAGCTCGGGACTCGCGAACACCGGGGAGCTGTTTTTT
len: 21; abundance: .; d_gene: TRBD2; v_gene: TRBV15; j_gene: TRBJ2-1; CDR3aa: CATSRDNPLTTVAGGFREQFF; CDR3nt: TGTGCCACCAGCAGAGATAACCCTCTTACAACTGTAGCGGGAGGTTTTCGTGAGCAGTTCTTC
len: 16; abundance: .; d_gene: TRBD1; v_gene: TRBV5-1; j_gene: TRBJ2-7; CDR3aa: CASSRSGTGPPYEQYF; CDR3nt: TGCGCCAGCAGCCGTTCCGGGACAGGACCTCCCTACGAGCAGTACTTC
len: 12; abundance: few; d_gene: .; v_gene: TRBV25-1; j_gene: TRBJ2-5; CDR3aa: CASSGVGETQYF; CDR3nt: TGTGCCAGCAGTGGGGTAGGGGAGACCCAGTACTTC
len: 13; abundance: .; d_gene: TRBD1; v_gene: TRBV10-3; j_gene: TRBJ1-1; CDR3aa: CATRQGMNTEAFF; CDR3nt: TGTGCCACCAGACAGGGGATGAACACTGAAGCTTTCTTT
len: 14; abundance: few; d_gene: TRBD2; v_gene: TRBV12-3/TRBV12-4; j_gene: TRBJ2-1; CDR3aa: CATSQAGEPPEQFF; CDR3nt: TGTGCCACCAGCCAAGCGGGAGAACCTCCTGAGCAGTTCTTC
len: 12; abundance: few; d_gene: .; v_gene: TRBV6-6; j_gene: TRBJ2-1; CDR3aa: CASSFVTNEQFF; CDR3nt: TGTGCCAGCAGTTTCGTCACAAATGAGCAGTTCTTC
len: 15; abundance: many; d_gene: TRBD2; v_gene: TRBV2; j_gene: TRBJ2-1; CDR3aa: CASMPGLAGGDEQFF; CDR3nt: TGTGCCAGCATGCCCGGACTAGCGGGAGGGGATGAGCAGTTCTTC
len: 15; abundance: .; d_gene: TRBD2; v_gene: TRBV20-1; j_gene: TRBJ2-1; CDR3aa: CSAHLAGVRYNEQFF; CDR3nt: TGCAGTGCTCACTTAGCGGGAGTGCGGTACAATGAGCAGTTCTTC
len: 15; abundance: .; d_gene: TRBD1; v_gene: TRBV12-3/TRBV12-4; j_gene: TRBJ2-1; CDR3aa: CASSIQGAPYNEQFF; CDR3nt: TGTGCCAGCAGTATCCAGGGGGCTCCCTACAATGAGCAGTTCTTC
len: 15; abundance: .; d_gene: .; v_gene: TRBV28; j_gene: TRBJ2-3; CDR3aa: CASSWGSGPTDTQYF; CDR3nt: TGTGCCAGCAGCTGGGGTAGCGGACCCACAGATACGCAGTATTTT
len: 14; abundance: few; d_gene: .; v_gene: TRBV29-1; j_gene: TRBJ2-2; CDR3aa: CSVSPRGDTGELFF; CDR3nt: TGCAGCGTCTCCCCTAGGGGGGACACCGGGGAGCTGTTTTTT
len: 15; abundance: .; d_gene: TRBD2; v_gene: TRBV5-1; j_gene: TRBJ2-3; CDR3aa: CASSFLGLGEDTQYF; CDR3nt: TGCGCCAGCAGCTTCTTGGGACTAGGTGAGGATACGCAGTATTTT
len: 15; abundance: few; d_gene: .; v_gene: TRBV15; j_gene: TRBJ1-1; CDR3aa: CATSRESGANTEAFF; CDR3nt: TGTGCCACCAGCAGAGAATCAGGGGCGAACACTGAAGCTTTCTTT
len: 15; abundance: .; d_gene: .; v_gene: TRBV12-3/TRBV12-4; j_gene: TRBJ2-7; CDR3aa: CASSSWTDTTYEQYF; CDR3nt: TGTGCCAGCAGTTCTTGGACGGATACCACCTACGAGCAGTACTTC
len: 12; abundance: many; d_gene: .; v_gene: TRBV29-1; j_gene: TRBJ2-3; CDR3aa: CSVEGWADTQYF; CDR3nt: TGCAGCGTTGAAGGGTGGGCAGATACGCAGTATTTT
len: 16; abundance: many; d_gene: .; v_gene: TRBV27; j_gene: TRBJ1-1; CDR3aa: CASSFVGSLMNTEAFF; CDR3nt: TGTGCCAGCAGTTTTGTCGGGTCCCTGATGAACACTGAAGCTTTCTTT
len: 15; abundance: .; d_gene: .; v_gene: TRBV20-1; j_gene: TRBJ2-1; CDR3aa: CSAPSRVGGINEQFF; CDR3nt: TGCAGTGCGCCAAGCAGGGTGGGAGGAATTAATGAGCAGTTCTTC
len: 14; abundance: .; d_gene: TRBD1; v_gene: TRBV27; j_gene: TRBJ1-2; CDR3aa: CASRLTGTASHYTF; CDR3nt: TGTGCCAGCAGACTCACCGGGACAGCTTCCCACTACACCTTC
len: 15; abundance: .; d_gene: .; v_gene: TRBV9; j_gene: TRBJ1-4; CDR3aa: CASSVVGGSNEKLFF; CDR3nt: TGTGCCAGCAGCGTAGTCGGGGGCTCCAATGAAAAACTGTTTTTT
len: 16; abundance: many; d_gene: TRBD1; v_gene: TRBV4-1; j_gene: TRBJ2-7; CDR3aa: CASSPSLTGLSYEQYF; CDR3nt: TGCGCCAGCAGCCCTAGCCTGACAGGGCTCTCCTACGAGCAGTACTTC
len: 13; abundance: .; d_gene: .; v_gene: TRBV10-3; j_gene: TRBJ1-1; CDR3aa: CATNDRSNTEAFF; CDR3nt: TGTGCCACGAACGACAGATCGAACACTGAAGCTTTCTTT
len: 14; abundance: many; d_gene: TRBD1; v_gene: TRBV12-3/TRBV12-4; j_gene: TRBJ1-1; CDR3aa: CASRTGQEVTEAFF; CDR3nt: TGTGCCAGCAGAACCGGACAGGAGGTAACTGAAGCTTTCTTT
len: 12; abundance: few; d_gene: .; v_gene: TRBV24-1; j_gene: TRBJ2-1; CDR3aa: CATSDQDLGQFF; CDR3nt: TGTGCCACCAGTGATCAAGATCTTGGGCAGTTCTTC
len: 14; abundance: many; d_gene: .; v_gene: TRBV4-3; j_gene: TRBJ2-7; CDR3aa: CASSQEAGRYEQYF; CDR3nt: TGCGCCAGCAGCCAAGAGGCAGGGCGCTACGAGCAGTACTTC
len: 14; abundance: .; d_gene: .; v_gene: TRBV29-1; j_gene: TRBJ1-2; CDR3aa: CSVEDQGFGYGYTF; CDR3nt: TGCAGCGTTGAGGATCAGGGGTTCGGCTATGGCTACACCTTC
len: 13; abundance: many; d_gene: .; v_gene: TRBV6-5; j_gene: TRBJ2-2; CDR3aa: CASSYQNTGELFF; CDR3nt: TGTGCCAGCAGTTACCAAAACACCGGGGAGCTGTTTTTT
len: 14; abundance: few; d_gene: TRBD1; v_gene: TRBV29-1; j_gene: TRBJ2-1; CDR3aa: CSVVERGPYNEQFF; CDR3nt: TGCAGCGTTGTAGAAAGGGGGCCTTACAATGAGCAGTTCTTC
len: 13; abundance: .; d_gene: TRBD1; v_gene: TRBV20-1; j_gene: TRBJ1-5; CDR3aa: CSASVTGNQPQHF; CDR3nt: TGCAGTGCTAGTGTGACAGGGAATCAGCCCCAGCATTTT
len: 19; abundance: .; d_gene: TRBD2; v_gene: TRBV20-1; j_gene: TRBJ2-7; CDR3aa: CSASPPGGLAGGALYEQYF; CDR3nt: TGCAGTGCTAGTCCCCCCGGGGGACTAGCGGGAGGAGCTCTCTACGAGCAGTACTTC
len: 12; abundance: many; d_gene: .; v_gene: TRBV7-9; j_gene: TRBJ2-5; CDR3aa: CASTIAQETQYF; CDR3nt: TGTGCCAGCACCATAGCACAAGAGACCCAGTACTTC
len: 16; abundance: .; d_gene: .; v_gene: TRBV3-1; j_gene: TRBJ2-5; CDR3aa: CASSQSGPGPQETQYF; CDR3nt: TGTGCCAGCAGCCAATCCGGACCAGGGCCCCAAGAGACCCAGTACTTC
len: 13; abundance: .; d_gene: TRBD2; v_gene: TRBV20-1; j_gene: TRBJ2-1; CDR3aa: CSAVTSGYNEQFF; CDR3nt: TGCAGTGCTGTGACTAGCGGCTACAATGAGCAGTTCTTC
len: 15; abundance: .; d_gene: .; v_gene: TRBV5-1; j_gene: TRBJ1-4; CDR3aa: CASSFTGVRDEKLFF; CDR3nt: TGCGCCAGCAGCTTTACGGGAGTGAGGGATGAAAAACTGTTTTTT
len: 14; abundance: few; d_gene: TRBD1; v_gene: TRBV13; j_gene: TRBJ2-5; CDR3aa: CASSEYRGVETQYF; CDR3nt: TGTGCCAGCAGCGAATACAGGGGAGTGGAGACCCAGTACTTC
len: 14; abundance: .; d_gene: .; v_gene: TRBV20-1; j_gene: TRBJ1-1; CDR3aa: CSARGGSDNTEAFF; CDR3nt: TGCAGTGCTAGAGGGGGGAGTGACAACACTGAAGCTTTCTTT
len: 15; abundance: .; d_gene: TRBD1; v_gene: TRBV12-3/TRBV12-4; j_gene: TRBJ2-1; CDR3aa: CASSRTGQGRDEQFF; CDR3nt: TGTGCCAGCAGTCGTACGGGACAGGGTAGGGATGAGCAGTTCTTC
len: 14; abundance: many; d_gene: .; v_gene: TRBV29-1; j_gene: TRBJ2-3; CDR3aa: CSVERQPGTDTQYF; CDR3nt: TGCAGCGTTGAACGGCAGCCCGGCACAGATACGCAGTATTTT
len: 14; abundance: .; d_gene: .; v_gene: TRBV7-9; j_gene: TRBJ1-1; CDR3aa: CASRKGVGVGEAFF; CDR3nt: TGTGCCAGCAGAAAGGGGGTAGGGGTGGGTGAAGCTTTCTTT
len: 15; abundance: few; d_gene: .; v_gene: TRBV20-1; j_gene: TRBJ2-7; CDR3aa: CSARSMTGRSYEQYF; CDR3nt: TGCAGTGCTAGGTCTATGACAGGCCGCTCCTACGAGCAGTACTTC